A single sample gave rise to the 2 T cell receptor beta chains below, sequenced in a study of T cell repertoires in cytomegalovirus infection. One entry per CDR3 protein results from TCRdb running MiXCR on the reads. The top ten clones hold around 43% of a sample with a few hundred thousand distinct CDR3 sequences, approximately 17% of them seen once. Sequencing was done on a sample of CD8+ T cells from PBMCs. These receptors were collected from a human donor in good health (CMV status not recorded). Some clones in this sample may be carry-over from other donors' samples.

The table lists this clonotype with many counts. DNA for the CDR3: TGTGCCAGCAGCTTCGACAGGACCCATCAGCCCCAGCATTTT. Amino acid sequence: CASSFDRTHQPQHF. V usage is TRBV7-2 and J usage is TRBJ1-5, with a possible D match to TRBD1 (6 bases). Germline V gene data show CDR1 as SGHTA and CDR2 as FQGNSA. V was shortened by 3 bases and J by 5 bases, with 11 bases between the two germline ends. This CDR3 is 14 amino acids long.

The chain has TRBV12-3 or TRBV12-4 and TRBJ1-2, with 9 bases that match TRBD1. This CDR3 has 13 residues. J was trimmed by 7 bases and V by 5 bases; bases with no gene match: 5. CDR3 protein: CASSPTGGFGYTF. CDR3 sequence (DNA): TGTGCCAGCAGTCCAACAGGGGGCTTTGGCTACACCTTC.